This T cell receptor (beta chain) was observed in a study of cytomegalovirus exposure and HLA in healthy donors. Germline V CDR1 and CDR2: SGHRS, YFSETQ. V dropped 3 bases and J dropped 7; count of bases not matched to a gene: 10. The CDR3 sequence is 15 residues long. With 60 Vbeta and 13 Jbeta primers, the PCR was carried out. Using immunoSEQ multiplex PCR, the repertoire was profiled, and TCRdb retains in-frame clones only, with some absent. Of roughly 120,000 clones listed, around 83% are singletons. Sequencing was done on a sample of PBMCs. This chain connects TRBV5-1 to TRBJ2-1; TRBD1 agrees at 7 bases. The TCR was taken from a human donor in good health. The CDR3 spells CASSSRQGLRNEQFF. CDR3 DNA: TGCGCCAGCAGCTCCCGACAGGGCTTGAGGAATGAGCAGTTCTTC.